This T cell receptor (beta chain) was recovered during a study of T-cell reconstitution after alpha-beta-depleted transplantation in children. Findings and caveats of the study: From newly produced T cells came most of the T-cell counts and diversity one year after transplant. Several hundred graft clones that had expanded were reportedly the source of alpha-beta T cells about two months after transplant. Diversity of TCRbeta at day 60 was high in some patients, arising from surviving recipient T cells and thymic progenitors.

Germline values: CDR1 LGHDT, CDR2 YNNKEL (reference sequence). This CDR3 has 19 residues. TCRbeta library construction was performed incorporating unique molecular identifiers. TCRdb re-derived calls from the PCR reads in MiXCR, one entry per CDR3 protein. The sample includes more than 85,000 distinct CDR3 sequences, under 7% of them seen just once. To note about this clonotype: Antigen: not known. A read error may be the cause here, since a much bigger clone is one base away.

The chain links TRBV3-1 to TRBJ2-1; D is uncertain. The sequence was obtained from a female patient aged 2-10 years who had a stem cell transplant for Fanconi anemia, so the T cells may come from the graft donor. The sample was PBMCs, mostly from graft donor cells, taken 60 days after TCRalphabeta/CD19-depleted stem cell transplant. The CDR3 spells CACSQDWGITPAHYNEQFF. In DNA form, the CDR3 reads TGTGCCTGCAGCCAAGATTGGGGAATTACGCCCGCCCACTACAATGAGCAGTTCTTC.